These 29 T cell receptor beta chains were all obtained from the same sample, sequenced in a study of response to subunit inactivated influenza vaccine. TCRdb reprocessed the RT-PCR reads via MiXCR and lists one record per CDR3 protein. The sample shows 450,000 to 550,000 distinct CDR3 sequences, approximately 24% of them seen only once. The sample in question was CD4+ T cells sorted from PBMCs, obtained more than 4 days after vaccination. The receptors come from a man aged 50-59 years who received an inactivated influenza vaccine.

The V gene is TRBV7-2, the J gene TRBJ2-3; the match to TRBD2 covers 10 bases. The germline gives CDR1 SGHTA, CDR2 FQGNSA. Trimming removed 5 bases from V and 5 bases from J; junction bases left unmatched: 7. The CDR3 has 15 amino acids. CDR3: CASSLSGGRKDTQYF. In DNA, the CDR3 is TGTGCCAGCAGCCTTAGCGGGGGGAGGAAAGATACGCAGTATTTT.

The chain links TRBV20-1 to TRBJ2-1; 10 bases line up with TRBD2. Germline CDR1 is DFQATT and CDR2 is SNEGSKA (reference sequence). The V and J ends lost 3 bases and 0 bases, in that order; junction bases with no gene match: 5. This CDR3 has 16 residues. CDR3 bases: TGCAGTGCTAGCTCAGCGGGAGGGCCCTCCTACAATGAGCAGTTCTTC. This translates into CSASSAGGPSYNEQFF.

This clonotype has just a few counts. The rearrangement links TRBV6-7 to TRBJ2-1, with TRBD2 identical over 13 bases. TRBV6-7 is an open reading frame, and its role is uncertain. V dropped 2 bases and J dropped 9; count of bases not matched to a gene: 10. The CDR3 consists of 17 residues. CDR3 DNA sequence: TGTGCCAGCAGTTACCCGGGTGGGGGACTAGCGGGAAGTGAGCAGTTCTTC. Amino acid sequence: CASSYPGGGLAGSEQFF.

This chain connects TRBV5-1 to TRBJ2-5; D perhaps matches TRBD2 (5 bases). Germline V lookup: CDR1 SGHRS, CDR2 YFSETQ. This CDR3 is built from 16 residues. The V end was cut by 0 bases, the J end by 6 bases, with 18 bases between. The CDR3 sequence: CASSLDRDYRSQTQYF. CDR3 coding DNA: TGCGCCAGCAGCTTGGACCGGGATTACCGGAGTCAGACCCAGTACTTC.

This chain uses TRBV28 with TRBJ2-3; weak D call: TRBD1 (5 bases). Germline CDR1 reads MDHEN; CDR2 reads SYDVKM. The ends were cut back, 3 bases at V and 2 bases at J, with 15 bases in the middle. This CDR3 has 16 residues. CDR3 loop: CASSFSGQGNTDTQYF. CDR3 DNA sequence: TGTGCCAGCAGTTTTTCTGGGCAGGGAAACACAGATACGCAGTATTTT.

The rearrangement uses TRBV7-2 and TRBJ2-3; D is possibly TRBD2 (6 bases). The CDR3 runs 12 residues. The V end was cut by 6 bases, the J end by 9 bases, with 13 bases between. Germline V gives CDR1 SGHTA, CDR2 FQGNSA. Here the CDR3 DNA reads TGTGCCAGCAGGTCGGGACTGCAGACGCAGTATTTT. Protein: CASRSGLQTQYF.

This chain uses TRBV4-2 with TRBJ2-3; possibly TRBD2 for D (6 bases). The CDR3 totals 17 residues. Germline CDR1 reads LGHNA; CDR2 reads YNFKEQ. The V and J ends lost 1 base and 2 bases respectively, with 16 bases between them. The CDR3: CASSQGVGSTLTDTQYF. Written as DNA, the CDR3 is TGTGCCAGCAGCCAAGGTGTCGGGAGTACCCTCACAGATACGCAGTATTTT.

This clonotype was counted ten times or more. This CDR3 reads CASVPGTGLFGGYTF. The CDR3 region has the DNA TGTGCCAGCGTTCCCGGGACAGGGCTTTTTGGGGGCTACACCTTC. The chain couples TRBV6-5 to TRBJ1-2; the match to TRBD1 covers 9 bases. V shed 8 bases and J 8 bases; nucleotides not matched to a gene: 15. The CDR3 extends over 15 amino acids. Per the germline V gene, CDR1 is MNHEY and CDR2 is SVGAGI.

The gene calls are TRBV15 and TRBJ2-3, with 7 nucleotides matching TRBD2. The CDR3 spans 17 residues. Germline CDR1 and CDR2: LNHNV and YYDKDF (reference sequence). V was pared by 1 base and J by 2 bases, with 9 bases of the junction left unmatched. The CDR3 is CATSRVQGLQYTDTQYF. In DNA form, the CDR3 reads TGTGCCACCAGCAGAGTCCAGGGACTACAATACACAGATACGCAGTATTTT.

This clonotype was counted at least ten times. This chain uses TRBV14 with TRBJ2-7; perhaps TRBD1 as D (5 bases). The CDR3 length is 13 residues. Germline-derived CDR1 and CDR2 are SGHDN and FVKESK. V dropped 1 base and J dropped 8 bases, with 12 bases sitting between them. CDR3 in DNA: TGTGCCAGCAGCCAAGTCATTCAGGGAAAGCAGTACTTC. It is translated as CASSQVIQGKQYF.

This clonotype was seen only a few times. The chain recombines TRBV6-5 with TRBJ2-7; 7 positions match TRBD1. CDR1 is MNHEY and CDR2 is SVGAGI in the germline V gene. V lost 0 bases to trimming and J lost 4 bases; unmatched junction nucleotides: 6. CDR3 length: 15 residues. The CDR3 DNA reads TGTGCCAGCAGTTACTCGACGGGACAGCGTTACGAGCAGTACTTC. Its translation is CASSYSTGQRYEQYF.

The chain is built from TRBV5-6 and TRBJ2-1; TRBD2 matches at 10 bases. This CDR3 region has 16 residues. V lost 2 bases, J lost 4 bases, and 6 bases stayed unmatched. The germline V gene has CDR1 SGHDT and CDR2 YYEEEE. CDR3 sequence reads: CASSLPKTSGYNEQFF. DNA for the CDR3: TGTGCCAGCAGCTTACCGAAGACTAGCGGGTACAATGAGCAGTTCTTC.

The rearrangement uses TRBV4-1 and TRBJ2-3; weak D call: TRBD2 (5 bases). Germline CDR1 is MGHRA and CDR2 is YSYEKL. V was trimmed by 1 base and J by 6 bases, leaving 14 bases between them. CDR3 size: 15 residues. The CDR3 DNA is TGCGCCAGCAGCCAAGTACGGTCAAGAGGGGATACGCAGTATTTT. This encodes CASSQVRSRGDTQYF.

This clonotype has just a few counts. This chain joins TRBV5-1 and TRBJ1-1; D is uncertain. The CDR3 consists of 11 residues. Trimming shortened V by 0 bases and J by 9 bases, and 6 bases separated the two germline ends. Germline CDR1 SGHRS, CDR2 YFSETQ. In DNA, the CDR3 is TGCGCCAGCAGCTTGGACAAAAAAGCTTTCTTT. Translated, it gives CASSLDKKAFF.

The rearrangement joins TRBV30 to TRBJ1-6; 9 bases line up with TRBD1. CDR1 is GTSNPN and CDR2 is SVGIG in the germline V gene (reference sequence). Losses at the gene ends were 2 bases for V and 8 bases for J; bases not matched to a gene: 4. CDR3 length equals 14 residues. The CDR3 spells CAWSLNRGHSPLHF. The DNA of the CDR3 is TGTGCCTGGAGTCTGAACAGGGGGCATTCACCCCTCCACTTT.

The genes are TRBV28 and TRBJ2-7; unclear D gene. With 3 bases removed from V and 2 bases from J, the gap between germline ends came to 11 bases. The CDR3 runs to 14 residues. Germline CDR1 MDHEN, CDR2 SYDVKM. DNA for the CDR3: TGTGCCAGCAGTTTTTTCGGCGTTACCTACGAGCAGTACTTC. It codes for CASSFFGVTYEQYF.

Regarding this clonotype: A junction end diverges from the germline sequence, so it may reflect a read error. The rearrangement joins TRBV27 to TRBJ2-3; the match to TRBD2 covers 9 bases. In germline, CDR1 is MNHEY, CDR2 SMNVEV (reference sequence). The CDR3 consists of 18 residues. The CDR3 coding sequence is TGTGCCAGCTGTTTATCTTTCCTTGCGGGGGGGCTAACAGATACGCAGTATTTT. Its protein is CASCLSFLAGGLTDTQYF.

This clonotype has a handful of counts. The V call is TRBV6-1, the J call TRBJ2-5; possible D gene TRBD1, 6 bases. Trimming cost V 6 bases and J 3 bases, with 14 bases left between them. The CDR3 has 14 residues. The germline V gene has CDR1 MNHNS and CDR2 SASEGT. The CDR3 coding sequence is TGTGCCAGCAGCCAAGACAGGCTGGAAGAGACCCAGTACTTC. Protein sequence: CASSQDRLEETQYF.

This CDR3 is CSPQGQETQYF. The CDR3 DNA is TGCAGCCCCCAGGGACAAGAGACCCAGTACTTC. V is TRBV20-1 and J is TRBJ2-5, with a possible D match to TRBD1 (5 bases). The CDR3 length is 11 residues. In germline, CDR1 is DFQATT, CDR2 SNEGSKA (reference sequence).

The rearrangement uses TRBV7-9 and TRBJ2-1; D is unresolved. With 5 bases removed from V and 9 bases from J, the gap between germline ends came to 11 bases. Germline CDR1 reads SEHNR; CDR2 reads FQNEAQ (reference sequence). This CDR3 comprises 12 residues. The CDR3 sequence is CASSQTSTEQFF. The CDR3 DNA reads as TGTGCCAGCAGCCAGACCAGTACTGAGCAGTTCTTC.

The table lists this clonotype with a few counts. The chain uses TRBV20-1 and TRBJ2-7; 13 bases match TRBD2. Germline loops: CDR1 DFQATT, CDR2 SNEGSKA (reference sequence). The CDR3 is made up of 15 amino acids. V lost 5 bases to trimming and J lost 4 bases; unmatched junction nucleotides: 8. DNA for the CDR3: TGCAGTGCTCCCGGACTAGCGGGAGCCCTATACGAGCAGTACTTC. Translating it yields CSAPGLAGALYEQYF.

The chain uses TRBV20-1 and TRBJ2-7; unclear D gene. From germline, CDR1 is DFQATT and CDR2 SNEGSKA (reference sequence). The CDR3 spans 14 residues. Trimming left V 0 bases short and J 0 bases short, with 9 bases between. CDR3 amino acids: CSARDVTASYEQYF. The CDR3 DNA is TGCAGTGCTAGAGATGTAACGGCCTCCTACGAGCAGTACTTC.

CDR3 protein: CASRPGLPNTEAFF. DNA of the CDR3: TGTGCCAGCAGACCGGGACTCCCGAACACTGAAGCTTTCTTT. The chain links TRBV6-1 to TRBJ1-1, with D possibly TRBD1 on 5 matching bases. Germline assignment: CDR1 MNHNS and CDR2 SASEGT. The CDR3 runs to 14 residues. The V gene lost 6 bases and the J gene lost 1 base, with 12 bases spanning the gap.

V gene TRBV5-1 combines with J gene TRBJ2-5, with D unresolved. This CDR3 is built from 13 residues. CDR1 SGHRS and CDR2 YFSETQ come from the germline V gene. Trimming stripped 0 bases from V and 3 bases from J, with 6 bases between. DNA of the CDR3: TGCGCCAGCAGCTTGGCCAGGAAAGAGACCCAGTACTTC. The encoded protein is CASSLARKETQYF.

Note on this clonotype: A read error may account for a junction end that differs from germline. This chain connects TRBV10-3 to TRBJ2-1; 13 positions agree with TRBD2. The germline gives CDR1 ENHRY, CDR2 SYGVKD. This CDR3 spans 16 amino acids. DNA of the CDR3: TGTGCCATCAGTAGGACTAGCGGGAGCTCCAACAATGAGCAGTTCTTC. This gives the protein CAISRTSGSSNNEQFF.

The genes are TRBV4-2 and TRBJ2-2; D unresolved. Germline CDR1 LGHNA, CDR2 YNFKEQ. The CDR3 extends over 14 amino acids. V lost 0 bases and J lost 4, with 6 bases in between. The CDR3 DNA reads as TGTGCCAGCAGCCAAGATGATATCACCGGGGAGCTGTTTTTT. Protein product: CASSQDDITGELFF.

The chain joins TRBV9 to TRBJ2-7; possibly TRBD1 for D (6 bases). Germline lookup yields CDR1 SGDLS and CDR2 YYNGEE. CDR3 length: 16 residues. Deletions cut 2 bases from V and 2 bases from J, with 17 bases between. CDR3 sequence (DNA): TGTGCCAGCAGCGTGGAGTCGGGACAATCAACCTACGAGCAGTACTTC. Protein product: CASSVESGQSTYEQYF.

This chain connects TRBV15 to TRBJ2-1; D is possibly TRBD1 or TRBD2 (5 bases each). The V end was cut by 5 bases, the J end by 13 bases, with 18 bases between. Germline values: CDR1 LNHNV, CDR2 YYDKDF (reference sequence). This CDR3 spans 13 amino acids. CDR3 loop: CATSWAGGQPQFF. The CDR3 DNA reads as TGTGCCACCAGCTGGGCCGGAGGACAACCTCAGTTCTTC.

The chain employs TRBV12-3 or TRBV12-4 and TRBJ2-3; possible D gene TRBD2, 6 bases. V was clipped by 6 bases and J by 4 bases, with 11 bases between them. This CDR3 spans 13 amino acids. CDR3 loop: CASRGRWSDTQYF. In DNA form, the CDR3 reads TGTGCCAGCAGAGGGAGGTGGTCAGATACGCAGTATTTT.